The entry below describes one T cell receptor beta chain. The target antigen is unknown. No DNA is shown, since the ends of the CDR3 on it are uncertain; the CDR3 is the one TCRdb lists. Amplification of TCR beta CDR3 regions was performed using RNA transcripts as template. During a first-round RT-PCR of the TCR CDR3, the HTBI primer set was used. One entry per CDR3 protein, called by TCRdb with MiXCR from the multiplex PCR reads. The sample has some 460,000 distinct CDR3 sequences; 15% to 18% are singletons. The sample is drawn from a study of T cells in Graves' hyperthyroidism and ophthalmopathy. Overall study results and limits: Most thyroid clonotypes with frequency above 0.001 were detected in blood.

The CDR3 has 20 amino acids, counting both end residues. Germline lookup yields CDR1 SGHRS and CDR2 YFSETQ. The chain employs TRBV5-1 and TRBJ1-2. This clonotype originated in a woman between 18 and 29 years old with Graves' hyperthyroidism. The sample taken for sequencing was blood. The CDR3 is CASSFYICSAPYSSFYGYTF.